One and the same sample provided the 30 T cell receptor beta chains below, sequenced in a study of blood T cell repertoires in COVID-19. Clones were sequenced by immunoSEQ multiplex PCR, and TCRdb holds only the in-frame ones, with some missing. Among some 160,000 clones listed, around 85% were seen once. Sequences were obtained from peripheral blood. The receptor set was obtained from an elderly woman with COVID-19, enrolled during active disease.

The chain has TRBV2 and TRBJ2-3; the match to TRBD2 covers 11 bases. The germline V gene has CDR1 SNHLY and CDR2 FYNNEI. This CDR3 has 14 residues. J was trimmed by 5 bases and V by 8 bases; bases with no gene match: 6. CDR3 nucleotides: TGTGCCAGCGCTAGCGGGGGGTCGCGAGATACGCAGTATTTT. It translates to CASASGGSRDTQYF. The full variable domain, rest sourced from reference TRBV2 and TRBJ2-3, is EPEVTQTPSHQVTQMGQEVILRCVPISNHLYFYWYRQILGQKVEFLVSFYNNEISEKSEIFDDQFSVERPDGSNFTLKIRSTKLEDSAMYFCASASGGSRDTQYFGPGTRLTVL.

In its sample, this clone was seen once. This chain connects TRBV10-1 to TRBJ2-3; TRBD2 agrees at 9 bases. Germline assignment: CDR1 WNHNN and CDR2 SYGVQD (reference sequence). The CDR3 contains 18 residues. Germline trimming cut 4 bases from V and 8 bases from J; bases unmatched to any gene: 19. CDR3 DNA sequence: TGCGCCAGCAGTGGAAGACAGGGACCGGGACTAGCCTCCGGTACGCAGTATTTT. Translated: CASSGRQGPGLASGTQYF.

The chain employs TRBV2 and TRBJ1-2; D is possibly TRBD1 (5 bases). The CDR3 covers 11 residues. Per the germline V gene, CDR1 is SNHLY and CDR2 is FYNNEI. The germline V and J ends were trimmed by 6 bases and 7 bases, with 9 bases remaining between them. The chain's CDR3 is CASREGTGYTF. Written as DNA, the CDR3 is TGTGCCAGCAGGGAGGGGACTGGCTACACCTTC.

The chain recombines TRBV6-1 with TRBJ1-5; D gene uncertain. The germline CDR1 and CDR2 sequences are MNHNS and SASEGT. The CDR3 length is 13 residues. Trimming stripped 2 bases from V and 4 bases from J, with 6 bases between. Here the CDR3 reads CASSENGNQPQHF. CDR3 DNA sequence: TGTGCCAGCAGTGAAAACGGTAATCAGCCCCAGCATTTT.

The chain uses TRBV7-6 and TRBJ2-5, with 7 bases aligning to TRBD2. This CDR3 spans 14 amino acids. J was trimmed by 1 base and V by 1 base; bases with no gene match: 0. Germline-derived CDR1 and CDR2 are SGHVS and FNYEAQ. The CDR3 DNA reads TGTGCCAGCAGCTTAGGGACTAGCCAAGAGACCCAGTACTTC. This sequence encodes CASSLGTSQETQYF.

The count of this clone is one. This chain's CDR3 is CASSHREGIQETQYF. CDR3 DNA: TGTGCCAGCAGTCACAGGGAAGGAATTCAAGAGACCCAGTACTTC. V usage is TRBV25-1 and J usage is TRBJ2-5; perhaps TRBD1 as D (6 bases). Between the trimmed V and J ends, which lost 5 bases and 2 bases, there was a span of 15 bases. This CDR3 spans 15 amino acids. The V gene's germline CDR1 is MGHDK and CDR2 SYGVNS.

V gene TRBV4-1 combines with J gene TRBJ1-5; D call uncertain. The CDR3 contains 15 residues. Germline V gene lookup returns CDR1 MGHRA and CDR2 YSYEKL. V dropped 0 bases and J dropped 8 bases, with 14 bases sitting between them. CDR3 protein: CASSQDLRPQEPQHF. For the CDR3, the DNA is TGCGCCAGCAGCCAAGATCTAAGACCCCAGGAGCCCCAGCATTTT.

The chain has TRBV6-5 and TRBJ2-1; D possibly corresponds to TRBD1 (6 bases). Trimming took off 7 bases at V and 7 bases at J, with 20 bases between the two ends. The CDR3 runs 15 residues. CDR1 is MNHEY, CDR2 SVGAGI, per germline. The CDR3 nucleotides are TGTGCCAGCACCATGACCGGCAGGGGAAGGAATGAGCAGTTCTTC. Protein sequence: CASTMTGRGRNEQFF.

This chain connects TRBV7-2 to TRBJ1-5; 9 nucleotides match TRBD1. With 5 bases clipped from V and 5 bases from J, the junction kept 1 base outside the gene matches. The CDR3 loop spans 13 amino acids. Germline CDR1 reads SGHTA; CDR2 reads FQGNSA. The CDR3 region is CASSGDRDQPQHF. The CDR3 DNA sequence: TGTGCCAGCAGCGGGGACAGGGATCAGCCCCAGCATTTT.

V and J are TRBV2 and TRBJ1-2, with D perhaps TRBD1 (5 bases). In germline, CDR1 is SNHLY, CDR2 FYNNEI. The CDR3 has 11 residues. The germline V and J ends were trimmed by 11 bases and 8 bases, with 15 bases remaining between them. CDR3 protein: CASGRGTGYTF. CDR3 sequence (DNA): TGTGCCTCCGGCCGGGGGACGGGCTACACCTTC.

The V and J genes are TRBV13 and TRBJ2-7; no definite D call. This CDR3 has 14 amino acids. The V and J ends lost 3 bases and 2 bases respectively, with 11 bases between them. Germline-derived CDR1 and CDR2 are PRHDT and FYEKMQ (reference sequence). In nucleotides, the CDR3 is TGTGCCAGCAGCTTGTCCAGGAATACCTACGAGCAGTACTTC. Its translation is CASSLSRNTYEQYF.

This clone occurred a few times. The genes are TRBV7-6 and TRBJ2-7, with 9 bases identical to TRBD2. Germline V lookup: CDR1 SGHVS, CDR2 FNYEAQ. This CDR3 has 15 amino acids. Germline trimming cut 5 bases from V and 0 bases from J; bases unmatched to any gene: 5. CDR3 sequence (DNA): TGTGCCAGCAGCCCCCATAGCGGGAGCTCCTACGAGCAGTACTTC. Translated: CASSPHSGSSYEQYF. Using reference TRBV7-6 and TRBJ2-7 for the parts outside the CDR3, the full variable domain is GAGVSQSPRYKVTKRGQDVALRCDPISGHVSLYWYRQALGQGPEFLTYFNYEAQQDKSGLPNDRFSAERPEGSISTLTIQRTEQRDSAMYRCASSPHSGSSYEQYFGPGTRLTVT.

CDR3 amino acids: CASSLNGDSLVGNQPQHF. CDR3 DNA sequence: TGTGCCAGCAGTTTAAATGGGGACAGCCTGGTAGGCAATCAGCCCCAGCATTTT. V and J are TRBV28 and TRBJ1-5; 7 bases match TRBD1. CDR1 and CDR2 (germline): MDHEN, SYDVKM. V was clipped by 2 bases and J by 2 bases; unmatched bases: 12. There are 18 residues in the CDR3.

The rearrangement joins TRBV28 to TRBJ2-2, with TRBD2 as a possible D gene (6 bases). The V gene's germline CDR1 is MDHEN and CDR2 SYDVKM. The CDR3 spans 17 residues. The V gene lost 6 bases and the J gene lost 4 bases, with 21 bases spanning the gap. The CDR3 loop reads CASSPPAGTRRTGELFF. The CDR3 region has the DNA TGTGCCAGCAGCCCCCCAGCGGGCACTCGTCGCACCGGGGAGCTGTTTTTT.

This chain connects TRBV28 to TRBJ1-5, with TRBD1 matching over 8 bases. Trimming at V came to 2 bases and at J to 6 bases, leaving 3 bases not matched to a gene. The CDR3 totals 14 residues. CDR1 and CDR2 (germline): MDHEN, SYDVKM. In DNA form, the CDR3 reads TGTGCCAGCAGTTTAGAACAGGGGGGTCAGCCCCAGCATTTT. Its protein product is CASSLEQGGQPQHF.

The CDR3 DNA sequence: TGTGCCAGCTCAGTCGGGACAGGGGTCGCCGGGGCCAACGTCCTGACTTTC. Encoded protein: CASSVGTGVAGANVLTF. This chain links TRBV18 with TRBJ2-6; 10 bases are shared with TRBD1. J lost 4 bases, V lost 5 bases, and 8 bases had no gene match. From germline, CDR1 is KGHSH and CDR2 LQKENI. CDR3 length: 17 amino acids.

The CDR3 nucleotides read TGTGCCAGCAGTATCCGAGCGAATCAGCCCCAGCATTTT. Translation gives CASSIRANQPQHF. This rearrangement joins TRBV6-5 to TRBJ1-5; D is uncertain. The V end lost 5 bases, the J end lost 4 bases, and 9 bases lay between the germline ends. The germline V gene has CDR1 MNHEY and CDR2 SVGAGI. This CDR3 region has 13 residues.

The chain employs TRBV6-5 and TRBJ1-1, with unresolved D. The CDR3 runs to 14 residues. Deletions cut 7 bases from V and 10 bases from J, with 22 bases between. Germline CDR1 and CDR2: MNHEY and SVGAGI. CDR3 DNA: TGTGCCAGCAAGTTTGGGCGCGATCAGAACTCAGCTTTCTTT. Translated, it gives CASKFGRDQNSAFF.

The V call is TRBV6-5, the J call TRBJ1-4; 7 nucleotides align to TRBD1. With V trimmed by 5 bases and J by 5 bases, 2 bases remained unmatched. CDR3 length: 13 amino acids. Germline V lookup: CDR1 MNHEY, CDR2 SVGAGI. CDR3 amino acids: CASSQQGNEKLFF. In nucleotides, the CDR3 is TGTGCCAGCAGTCAACAGGGGAATGAAAAACTGTTTTTT.

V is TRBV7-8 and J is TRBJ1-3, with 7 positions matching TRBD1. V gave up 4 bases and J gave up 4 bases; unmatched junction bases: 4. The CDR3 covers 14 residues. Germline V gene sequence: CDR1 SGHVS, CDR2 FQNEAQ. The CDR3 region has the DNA TGTGCCAGCAGCTCCGGGACAGCGGGAAACACCATATATTTT. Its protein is CASSSGTAGNTIYF. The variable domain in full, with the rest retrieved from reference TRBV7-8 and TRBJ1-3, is GAGVSQSPRYKVAKRGQDVALRCDPISGHVSLFWYQQALGQGPEFLTYFQNEAQLDKSGLPSDRFFAERPEGSVSTLKIQRTQQEDSAVYLCASSSGTAGNTIYFGEGSWLTVV.

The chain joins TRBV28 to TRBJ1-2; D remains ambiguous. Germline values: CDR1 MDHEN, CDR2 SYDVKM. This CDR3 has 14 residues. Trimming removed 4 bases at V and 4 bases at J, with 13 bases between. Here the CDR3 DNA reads TGTGCCAGCAGTTCGTCCCTACGTGGCTATGGCTACACCTTC. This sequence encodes CASSSSLRGYGYTF.

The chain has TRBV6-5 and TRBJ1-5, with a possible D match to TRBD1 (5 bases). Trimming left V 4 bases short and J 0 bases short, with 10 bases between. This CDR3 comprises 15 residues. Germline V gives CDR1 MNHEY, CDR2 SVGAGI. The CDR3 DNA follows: TGTGCCAGCAGTTCCGGGACTTATAGCAATCAGCCCCAGCATTTT. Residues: CASSSGTYSNQPQHF.

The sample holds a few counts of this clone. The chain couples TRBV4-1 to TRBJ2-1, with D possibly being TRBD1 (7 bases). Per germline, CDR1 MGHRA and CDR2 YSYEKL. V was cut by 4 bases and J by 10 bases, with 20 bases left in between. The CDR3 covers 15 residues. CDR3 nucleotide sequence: TGCGCCAGCAGCCCCCCTCGGGCAGGGGGGCGGGAGCAGTTCTTC. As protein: CASSPPRAGGREQFF.

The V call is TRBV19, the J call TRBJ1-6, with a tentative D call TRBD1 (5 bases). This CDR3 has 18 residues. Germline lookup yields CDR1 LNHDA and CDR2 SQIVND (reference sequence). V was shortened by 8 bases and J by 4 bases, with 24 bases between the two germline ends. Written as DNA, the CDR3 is TGTGCCAGTGGAGGTGGCGGGGGACCGAAGGCTTATAATTCACCCCTCCACTTT. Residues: CASGGGGGPKAYNSPLHF.

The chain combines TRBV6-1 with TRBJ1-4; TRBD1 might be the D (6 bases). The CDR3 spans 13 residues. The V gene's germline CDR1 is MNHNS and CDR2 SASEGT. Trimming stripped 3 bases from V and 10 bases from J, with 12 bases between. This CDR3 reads CASSDGTMGKLFF. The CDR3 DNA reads TGTGCCAGCAGTGATGGGACAATGGGAAAACTGTTTTTT.

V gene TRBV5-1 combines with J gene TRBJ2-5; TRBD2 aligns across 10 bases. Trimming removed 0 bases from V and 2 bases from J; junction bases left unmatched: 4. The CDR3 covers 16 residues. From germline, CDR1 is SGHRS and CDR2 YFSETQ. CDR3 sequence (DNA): TGCGCCAGCAGCTTGGGAAGTAGCGGGGGGCAAGAGACCCAGTACTTC. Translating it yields CASSLGSSGGQETQYF.

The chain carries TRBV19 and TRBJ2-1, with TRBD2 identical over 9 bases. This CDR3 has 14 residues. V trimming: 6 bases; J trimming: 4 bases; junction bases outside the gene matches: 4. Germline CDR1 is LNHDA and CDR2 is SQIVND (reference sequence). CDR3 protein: CASRVAGVYNEQFF. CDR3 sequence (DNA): TGTGCCAGTAGGGTAGCGGGGGTATACAATGAGCAGTTCTTC.

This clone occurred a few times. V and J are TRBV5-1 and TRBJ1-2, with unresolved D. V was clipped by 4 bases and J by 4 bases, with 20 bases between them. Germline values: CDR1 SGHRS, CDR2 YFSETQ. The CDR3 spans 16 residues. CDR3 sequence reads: CASSPGGYGVGYGYTF. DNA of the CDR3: TGCGCCAGCAGCCCGGGAGGTTATGGGGTTGGCTATGGCTACACCTTC. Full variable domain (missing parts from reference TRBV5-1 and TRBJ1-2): KAGVTQTPRYLIKTRGQQVTLSCSPISGHRSVSWYQQTPGQGLQFLFEYFSETQRNKGNFPGRFSGRQFSNSRSEMNVSTLELGDSALYLCASSPGGYGVGYGYTFGSGTRLTVV.

CDR3 in DNA: TGTGCCAGCGATGGCCGGGGGGAGCAGTTCTTC. Encoded protein: CASDGRGEQFF. This chain links TRBV2 with TRBJ2-1; D possibly corresponds to TRBD2 (6 bases). Germline lookup yields CDR1 SNHLY and CDR2 FYNNEI. CDR3 length: 11 residues. Deletions cut 8 bases from V and 10 bases from J, with 12 bases between.

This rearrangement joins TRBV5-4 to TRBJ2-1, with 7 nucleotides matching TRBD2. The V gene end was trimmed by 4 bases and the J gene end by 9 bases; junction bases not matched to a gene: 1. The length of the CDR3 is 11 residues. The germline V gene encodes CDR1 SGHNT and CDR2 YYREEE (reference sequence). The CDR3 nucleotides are TGTGCCAGCAGCCCGGGAGGTGAGCAGTTCTTC. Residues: CASSPGGEQFF.